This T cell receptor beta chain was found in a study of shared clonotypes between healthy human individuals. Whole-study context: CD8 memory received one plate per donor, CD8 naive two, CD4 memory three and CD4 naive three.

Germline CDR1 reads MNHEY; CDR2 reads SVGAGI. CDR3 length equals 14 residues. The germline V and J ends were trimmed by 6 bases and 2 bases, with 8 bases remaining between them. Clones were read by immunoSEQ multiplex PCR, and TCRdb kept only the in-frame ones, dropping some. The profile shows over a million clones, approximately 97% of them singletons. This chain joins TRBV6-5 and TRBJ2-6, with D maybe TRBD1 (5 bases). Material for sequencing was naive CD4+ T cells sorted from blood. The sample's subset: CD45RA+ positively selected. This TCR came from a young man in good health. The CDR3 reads CASRGRAGANVLTF. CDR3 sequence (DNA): TGTGCCAGCAGGGGCAGGGCTGGGGCCAACGTCCTGACTTTC.